This TCR beta chain came from a study of cytomegalovirus exposure and HLA in healthy donors (dated by TCRdb to 2016 to 2017). The study in broad terms: An earlier analysis of several hundred of the donors reported 250 to 300 Gb of sequence data and 117 million unique TCR beta sequences obtained from 150 million to 200 million T cells. An early release covering some 640 HLA-typed donors comprised 250 to 350 gigabases of sequencing data and tens of millions of unique TCR sequences. The genetic ancestry cluster associated with self-reported Caucasian donors included 81% of the 398 genotyped donors. The study aimed to test whether cataloging public T cell receptors could reveal signatures of past pathogen exposure. The study profiled the T cell repertoires of under 700 subjects by immunosequencing and related them to cytomegalovirus serostatus. In addition to the first cohort of approximately 670 subjects, a separate validation cohort of 120 different subjects was used. To predict cytomegalovirus infection status, the study brought together high-throughput TCR immunosequencing, statistical association of individual TCRs with disease status, and machine learning. In a later analysis, previously published TCR beta repertoires from 550 to 750 donors were re-analyzed and high-resolution HLA genotyping was added so that TCR occurrence patterns could be studied. Rather than using new phenotypic data, the later analysis identified candidate immune exposures from TCR beta sequences and from how often those sequences occurred across donors. To decide whether each TCR beta V gene segment behaved as functional or pseudogenic, an earlier analysis of 587 of the donors relied on high-throughput TCR beta sequencing. Donor age, sex, ethnicity and CMV serostatus were collected together with the repertoire data. A later genetic analysis used genome-wide SNP genotypes for about 65% of the roughly 700 donors, treating that subset as a discovery cohort. All discovery cohort repertoires had been generated using a single sequencing platform. HLA typing covered class I and class II loci at four-digit resolution. Typing coverage varied by locus: roughly 620-630 donors for A, B, C, DRB1 and DQB1; approximately 500 for DQA1; 600 to 610 for DPA1; some 470 for DPB1. About five DR-DQ haplotypes were handled as single units for association and clustering, since linkage in the cohort was strong. Among some 400 genotyped donors of the cohort, an average of around 240,000 unique TCR beta nucleotide sequences was sequenced per donor, of which about 18% were non-productive. What the work shows at the level of the full study, not this receptor alone: Because HLA typing was unavailable for some donors at each locus, only the typed subset was used in association tests. A later analysis found that TCR association rates varied across HLA loci, with DRB1 alleles showing the most associated TCRs and HLA-C alleles the fewest. Sequencing depth was assumed to be roughly uniform across donors in the presence/absence analyses, though that assumption may not hold. In both the original and validation cohorts, the classifier was reported to diagnose cytomegalovirus status with high specificity and sensitivity. A later genetic analysis associated a missense DCLRE1C variant with V-gene and J-gene trimming of TCR beta chains, and an independent cohort replicated the association. According to a later genetic analysis, donors in an Asian-associated ancestry cluster had fewer N-insertions in productive TCRs than the approximately 630-donor mean. The only immune exposure information available for the cohort was CMV serostatus. Linkage disequilibrium might explain the correlated functional status among segregating V segments, but an unknown experimental factor could not be excluded. An earlier analysis of around 540 of the donors showed that most TCR beta V segments appeared in productive rearrangements either about 87% or about 30% of the time, which broadly matched IMGT annotations. While some public TCRs were present in many individuals, most TCR sequences turned up only very rarely across donors. A further reported finding was that TCR beta sequences accurately predicted the HLA-A and HLA-B alleles for most subjects in the first cohort. The study listed approximately 150 TCR beta chains as associated with cytomegalovirus. The 87-base-pair reads could not distinguish some IMGT-functional V segments, including TRBV6-2 and TRBV6-3, so those segments were excluded. The sequencing pipeline was judged likely to have produced a cluster of highly shared sequence variants as a technical artifact. Most CMV-associated TCR beta chains appeared to be HLA-restricted in a later analysis, and the HLA associations seemed to be driven largely by CMV exposure. The cohort was sequenced for TCR beta chains only, and without alpha or paired-chain data the features that could be detected were limited. Compared with equally common non-associated chains, HLA-associated TCR beta chains in a later analysis were more clonally expanded and had lower generation probabilities. It was suggested by the authors that the approach could potentially be generalized to other disease states and immunological phenotypes. Assigning TCR associations to individual alleles was difficult when HLA alleles, especially DR and DQ, strongly co-occurred. The earlier analysis of 587 of the donors excluded roughly 17 rarely observed V segments, including chromosome 9 orphons, because counts were too low. In a later analysis, several top co-occurrence clusters were reported to appear linked to parvovirus B19, influenza, CMV and Epstein-Barr virus. In a later analysis, 16,951 TCR beta sequences were associated with specific HLA alleles at a false discovery rate of 0.05. A few of the identified cytomegalovirus-associated TCR beta chains were confirmed in vitro to be specific for cytomegalovirus antigens.

The CDR3 spans 13 residues, from the cysteine through the phenylalanine. CDR3 DNA is the only sequence kept; it has 39 bases, read in frame from the first base. CDR1 and CDR2 are read off the germline V gene (reference sequence) as LNHDA and SQIVND. V is shortened by 3 bases, J by 5 bases, and the region joining them spans 9 bases. Receptor libraries were prepared by the immunoSEQ multiplex PCR assay. For the multiplex PCR, a mixture combining 60 forward primers for TCR Vbeta segments and 13 reverse primers for TCR Jbeta segments was used. A multiplex PCR assay on genomic DNA amplified the CDR3 region of rearranged TCR beta genes. The amplified TCR beta libraries were sequenced on the Illumina HiSeq System as 87-base-pair reads. Per the original workflow: In a later analysis, tens of millions of unique TCR beta chains were counted across the approximately 620 repertoires, and roughly 11 million of these chains were shared by at least two donors. To remove PCR and sequencing errors, raw reads were error-corrected and collapsed into unique sequences using a nearest-neighbor algorithm that merged closely related sequences. V, D and J gene segments were assigned by aligning CDR3 sequences to IMGT reference sequences. For a sequence to be retained, a match of at least six nucleotides to both a V gene segment and a J gene segment was required. A rearrangement was called productive if the CDR3 had no stop codons and remained in frame with V and J, and every other rearrangement was called non-productive. Following IMGT convention, CDR3 was defined as the stretch from the second conserved V-encoded cysteine up to the conserved J-encoded phenylalanine. In an earlier analysis of approximately 590 of the donors, sequences lacking an unambiguous match to a single V gene segment were excluded. In an earlier analysis of several hundred of the donors, a V segment was called functional when productive rearrangements were above 56.7%, and segregating when the standard deviation between donors exceeded 5%. A statistical classification framework was developed to diagnose cytomegalovirus status using the catalog of TCR beta chain sequences. A later analysis assigned V and J genes by comparing TCR nucleotide sequences with IMGT/GENE-DB human TR gene sequences. A later analysis assigned CDR3 sequences and most-parsimonious VDJ recombination scenarios with the TCRdist pipeline. In a later analysis, each TCR beta chain was defined by its CDR3 amino acid sequence together with its V-gene family, and reads lacking a unique V-gene family were excluded. A later analysis removed over 500 highly shared, low-generation-probability nucleotide sequences to deal with suspected cross-contamination and a sequencing artifact. In a later analysis, a clonal expansion index for each public chain was calculated from normalized within-repertoire ranks of inferred template counts. A later analysis computed generation probabilities with a VDJ recombination model fitted to out-of-frame rearrangements, and checked the results against IGoR. Hypergeometric tests were used in a later analysis to score TCR-TCR, TCR-HLA and TCR-CMV co-occurrence, with a repertoire-size bias correction applied to the TCR pairs. False discovery rates were estimated in a later analysis by permuting HLA or CMV assignments 20 times. In a later analysis, co-occurring TCRs were grouped using DBSCAN, and TCRdist sequence similarity was added for clustering within HLA-allele-positive subsets. Repertoires with fewer than 30,000 or more than 120,000 public chains, plus five repertoires with anomalous nucleotide sharing, were excluded from co-occurrence clustering. Held by TCRdb, this immuneACCESS table contains in-frame sequences only and omits some clones. Under half of the omission traces to an unresolved V gene where checked; the cause of the rest is unknown. V, J and clone size reflect that table, while D and trimming were determined from the DNA. For this sample there are 100,000 to 150,000 clones; about 84% appear just once. Over 1% of the sample is taken by the ten largest.

The cohort was made up of hundreds of healthy bone marrow donors. At the time of sampling, all cohort members were nominally healthy, though unrecorded immune exposures were likely present. The donor was CMV seronegative and was included in the group of about 400 seronegative cohort members. Each donor provided a peripheral blood sample, and peripheral blood mononuclear cells were used for TCR beta sequencing. Genomic DNA was extracted from the blood cell samples with the Qiagen DNeasy Blood Extraction Kit. As concerns this clone: Its target antigen remains unknown. No base quality values were provided; no much bigger clone lies one nucleotide off.

This chain joins TRBV19 to TRBJ2-3; the D gene lacks a confident call. This TCR derives from a boy between 5 and 17 years old in good health and CMV-seronegative. Sequenced material: PBMCs. The CDR3 protein is CASSIPTRDTQYF. The DNA is as follows: TGTGCCAGTAGTATTCCTACCCGAGATACGCAGTATTTT.